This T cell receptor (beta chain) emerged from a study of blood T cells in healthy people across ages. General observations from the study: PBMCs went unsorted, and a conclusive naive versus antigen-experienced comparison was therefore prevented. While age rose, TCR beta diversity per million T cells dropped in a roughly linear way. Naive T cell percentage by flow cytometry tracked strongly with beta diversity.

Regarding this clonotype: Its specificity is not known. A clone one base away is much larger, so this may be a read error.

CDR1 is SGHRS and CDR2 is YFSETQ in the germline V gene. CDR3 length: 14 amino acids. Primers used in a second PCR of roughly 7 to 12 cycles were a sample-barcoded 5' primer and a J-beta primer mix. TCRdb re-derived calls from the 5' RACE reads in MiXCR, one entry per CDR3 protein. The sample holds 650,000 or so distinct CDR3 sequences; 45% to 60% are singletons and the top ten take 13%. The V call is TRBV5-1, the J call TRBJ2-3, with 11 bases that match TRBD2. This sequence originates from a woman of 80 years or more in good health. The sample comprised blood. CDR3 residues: CASSLTSGSDTRYF. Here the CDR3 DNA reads TGCGCCAGCAGCTTGACTAGCGGGAGTGATACGCGGTATTTT.